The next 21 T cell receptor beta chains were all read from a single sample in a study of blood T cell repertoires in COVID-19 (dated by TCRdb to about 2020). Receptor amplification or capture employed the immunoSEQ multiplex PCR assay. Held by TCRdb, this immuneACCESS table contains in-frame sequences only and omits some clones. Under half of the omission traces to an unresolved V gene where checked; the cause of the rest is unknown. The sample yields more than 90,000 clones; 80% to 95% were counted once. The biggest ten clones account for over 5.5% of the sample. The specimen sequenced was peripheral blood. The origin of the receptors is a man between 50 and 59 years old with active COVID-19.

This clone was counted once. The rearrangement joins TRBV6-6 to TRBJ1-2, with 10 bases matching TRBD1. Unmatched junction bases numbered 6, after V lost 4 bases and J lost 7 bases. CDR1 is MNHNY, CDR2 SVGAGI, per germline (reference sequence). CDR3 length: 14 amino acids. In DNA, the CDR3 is TGTGCCAGCAGTTCCGGGACAGGGGTGGGTGGCTACACCTTC. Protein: CASSSGTGVGGYTF.

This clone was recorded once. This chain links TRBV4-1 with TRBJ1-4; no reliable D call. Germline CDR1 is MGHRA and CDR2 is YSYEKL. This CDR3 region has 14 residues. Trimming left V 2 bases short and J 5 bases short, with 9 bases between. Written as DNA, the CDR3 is TGCGCCAGCAGCCAACCCCAGGAAAATGAAAAACTGTTTTTT. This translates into CASSQPQENEKLFF.

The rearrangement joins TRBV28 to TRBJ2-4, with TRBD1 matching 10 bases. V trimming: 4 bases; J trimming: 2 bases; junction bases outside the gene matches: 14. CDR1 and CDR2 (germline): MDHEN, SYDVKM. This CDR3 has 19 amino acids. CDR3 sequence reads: CASSSTGQGTGLSKNIQYF. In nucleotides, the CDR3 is TGTGCCAGCAGTTCTACGGGACAGGGGACGGGTCTCTCCAAAAACATTCAGTACTTC.

DNA for the CDR3: TGTGCCAGCAGTCTTAACACCGGGGAGCTGTTTTTT. It codes for CASSLNTGELFF. The chain couples TRBV28 to TRBJ2-2; D is unresolved. CDR3 size: 12 residues. The germline gives CDR1 MDHEN, CDR2 SYDVKM. Trimming cost V 5 bases and J 2 bases, with 3 bases left between them.

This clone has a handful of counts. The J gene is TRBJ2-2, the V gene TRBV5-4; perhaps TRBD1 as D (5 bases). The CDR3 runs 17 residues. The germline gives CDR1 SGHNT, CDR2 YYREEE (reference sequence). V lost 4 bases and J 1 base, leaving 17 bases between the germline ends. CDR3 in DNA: TGTGCCAGCAGCCTAAGGGGTATAGCAGGGAACACCGGGGAGCTGTTTTTT. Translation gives CASSLRGIAGNTGELFF.

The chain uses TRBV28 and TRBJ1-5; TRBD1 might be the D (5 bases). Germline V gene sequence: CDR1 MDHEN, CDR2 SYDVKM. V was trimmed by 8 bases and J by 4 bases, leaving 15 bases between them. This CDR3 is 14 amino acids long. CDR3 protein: CASWEVGDNQPQHF. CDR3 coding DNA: TGTGCCAGCTGGGAGGTAGGGGATAATCAGCCCCAGCATTTT.

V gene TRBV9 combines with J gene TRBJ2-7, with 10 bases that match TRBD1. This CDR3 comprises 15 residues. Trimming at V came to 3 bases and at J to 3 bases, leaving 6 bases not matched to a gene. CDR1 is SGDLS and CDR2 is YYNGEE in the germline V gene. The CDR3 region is CASSARTGGFYEQYF. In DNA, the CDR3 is TGTGCCAGCAGCGCACGGACAGGGGGTTTCTACGAGCAGTACTTC.

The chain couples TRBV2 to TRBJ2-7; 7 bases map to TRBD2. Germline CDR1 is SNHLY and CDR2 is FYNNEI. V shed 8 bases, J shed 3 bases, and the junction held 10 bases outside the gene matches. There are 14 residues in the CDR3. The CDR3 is CASRRTTSDYEQYF. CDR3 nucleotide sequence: TGTGCCAGCCGTCGTACTACTAGCGACTACGAGCAGTACTTC.

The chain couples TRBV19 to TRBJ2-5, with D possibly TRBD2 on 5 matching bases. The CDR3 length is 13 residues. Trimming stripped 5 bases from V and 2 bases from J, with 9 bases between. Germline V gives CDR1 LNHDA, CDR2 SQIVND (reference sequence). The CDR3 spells CASSPPGQETQYF. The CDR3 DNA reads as TGTGCCAGTAGTCCCCCGGGACAAGAGACCCAGTACTTC.

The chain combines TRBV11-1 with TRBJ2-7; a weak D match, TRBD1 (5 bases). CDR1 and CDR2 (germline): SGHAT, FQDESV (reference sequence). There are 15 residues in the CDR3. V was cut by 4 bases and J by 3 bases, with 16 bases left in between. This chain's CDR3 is CASSSPDTGDYEQYF. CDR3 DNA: TGTGCCAGCAGCTCCCCGGACACCGGAGACTACGAGCAGTACTTC.

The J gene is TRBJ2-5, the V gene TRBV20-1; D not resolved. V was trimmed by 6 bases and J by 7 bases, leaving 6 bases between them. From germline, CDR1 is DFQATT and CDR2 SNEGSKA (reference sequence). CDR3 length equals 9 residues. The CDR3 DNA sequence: TGCAGTGCCCCCGGGACCCAGTACTTC. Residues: CSAPGTQYF.

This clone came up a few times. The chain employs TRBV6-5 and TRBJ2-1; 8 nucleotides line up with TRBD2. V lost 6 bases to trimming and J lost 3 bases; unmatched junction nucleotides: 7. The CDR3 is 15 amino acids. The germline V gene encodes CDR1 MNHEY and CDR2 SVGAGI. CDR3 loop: CASRGLVPNYNEQFF. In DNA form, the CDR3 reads TGTGCCAGCAGGGGACTAGTACCCAACTACAATGAGCAGTTCTTC.

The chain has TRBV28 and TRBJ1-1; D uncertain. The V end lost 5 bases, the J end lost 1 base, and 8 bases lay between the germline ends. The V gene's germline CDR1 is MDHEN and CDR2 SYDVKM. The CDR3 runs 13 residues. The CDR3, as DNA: TGTGCCAGCAGTAGTCCGGGGAACACTGAAGCTTTCTTT. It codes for CASSSPGNTEAFF.

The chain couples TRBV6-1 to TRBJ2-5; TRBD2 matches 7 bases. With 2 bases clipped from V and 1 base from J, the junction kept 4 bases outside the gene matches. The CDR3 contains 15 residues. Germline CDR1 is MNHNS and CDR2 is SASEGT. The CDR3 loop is CASSETASGQETQYF. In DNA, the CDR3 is TGTGCCAGCAGTGAAACGGCTAGCGGCCAAGAGACCCAGTACTTC.

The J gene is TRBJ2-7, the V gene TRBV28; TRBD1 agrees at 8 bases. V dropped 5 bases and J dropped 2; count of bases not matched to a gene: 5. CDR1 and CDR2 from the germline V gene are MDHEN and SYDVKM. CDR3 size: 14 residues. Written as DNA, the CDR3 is TGTGCCAGCAGTCCCCGGGACAGGACCTACGAGCAGTACTTC. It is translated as CASSPRDRTYEQYF.

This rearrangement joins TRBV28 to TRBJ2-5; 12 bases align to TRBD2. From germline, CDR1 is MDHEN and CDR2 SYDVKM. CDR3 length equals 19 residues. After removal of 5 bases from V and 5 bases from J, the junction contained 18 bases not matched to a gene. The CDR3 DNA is TGTGCCAGCAGTCCCCGACAGAGACTAGCGGGAGACCTAGGGGAGACCCAGTACTTC. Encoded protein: CASSPRQRLAGDLGETQYF.

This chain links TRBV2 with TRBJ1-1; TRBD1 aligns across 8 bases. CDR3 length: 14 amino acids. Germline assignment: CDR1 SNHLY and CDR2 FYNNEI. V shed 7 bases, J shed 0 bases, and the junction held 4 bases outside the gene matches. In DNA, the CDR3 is TGTGCCAGCAAGACAGGGGCCATGAACACTGAAGCTTTCTTT. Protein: CASKTGAMNTEAFF.

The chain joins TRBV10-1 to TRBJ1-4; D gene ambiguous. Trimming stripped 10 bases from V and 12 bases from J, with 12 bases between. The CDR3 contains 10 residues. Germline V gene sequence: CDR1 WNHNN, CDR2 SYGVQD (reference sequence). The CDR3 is CATARRELFF. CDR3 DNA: TGCGCCACAGCCCGGCGGGAACTGTTTTTT.

This chain's CDR3 is CASSLVGSQSYEQYF. The CDR3, as DNA: TGTGCCAGCAGCTTGGTCGGGAGTCAATCCTACGAGCAGTACTTC. The rearrangement links TRBV5-4 to TRBJ2-7; maybe TRBD2 (6 bases). CDR1 and CDR2 (germline): SGHNT, YYREEE (reference sequence). Trimming removed 0 bases from V and 1 base from J, with 11 bases in between. CDR3 size: 15 residues.

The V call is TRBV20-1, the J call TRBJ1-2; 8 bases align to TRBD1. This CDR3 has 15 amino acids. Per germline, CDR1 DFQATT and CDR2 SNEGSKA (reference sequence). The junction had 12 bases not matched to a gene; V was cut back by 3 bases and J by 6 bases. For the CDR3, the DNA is TGCAGTGCTAGTAATCCAGGGGGCAATTTGAATGGCTACACCTTC. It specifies CSASNPGGNLNGYTF.

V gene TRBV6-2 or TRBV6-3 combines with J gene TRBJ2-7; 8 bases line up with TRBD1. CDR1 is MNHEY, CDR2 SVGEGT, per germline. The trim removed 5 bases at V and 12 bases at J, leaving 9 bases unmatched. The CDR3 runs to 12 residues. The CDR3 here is CASSGTDRVVYF. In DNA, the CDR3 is TGTGCCAGCAGTGGAACGGACAGGGTGGTGTACTTC.